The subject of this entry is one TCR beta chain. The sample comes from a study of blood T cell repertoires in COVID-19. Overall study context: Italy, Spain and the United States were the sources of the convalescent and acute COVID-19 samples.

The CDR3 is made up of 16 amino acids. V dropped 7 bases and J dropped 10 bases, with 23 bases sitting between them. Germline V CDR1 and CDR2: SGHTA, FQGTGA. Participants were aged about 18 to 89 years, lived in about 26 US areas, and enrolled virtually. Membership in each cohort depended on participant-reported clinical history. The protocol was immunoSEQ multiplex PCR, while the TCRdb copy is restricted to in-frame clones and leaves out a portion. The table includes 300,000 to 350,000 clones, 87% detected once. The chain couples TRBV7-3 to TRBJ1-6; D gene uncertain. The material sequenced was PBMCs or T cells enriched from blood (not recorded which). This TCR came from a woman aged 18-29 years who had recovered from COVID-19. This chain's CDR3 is CASTKDSGLEASPLHF. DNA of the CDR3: TGTGCCAGCACTAAAGACTCCGGACTGGAGGCGTCACCCCTCCACTTT.